Listed here are 17 T cell receptor beta chains from one sample, sequenced in a study of T-cell memory formation after mild COVID-19. TCRdb reprocessed the 5' RACE reads via MiXCR and lists one record per CDR3 protein. The sample contains hundreds of thousands of distinct CDR3 sequences, roughly 18% of which appear only once. Sequenced: PBMCs or a T cell subset sorted from them (not recorded which). These receptors were obtained from an adult woman who had mild COVID-19 (a few samples of this study predate the infection). Cell type and time point are not known.

This chain links TRBV6-6 with TRBJ1-2; TRBD1 might be the D (6 bases). Trimming removed 5 bases from V and 7 bases from J, with 11 bases in between. This CDR3 region has 12 residues. Germline-derived CDR1 and CDR2 are MNHNY and SVGAGI (reference sequence). CDR3 nucleotides: TGTGCCAGCAGTATCCTAGGGGGTGGCTACACCTTC. Translated: CASSILGGGYTF.

This clonotype was picked up a small number of times. V is TRBV5-1 and J is TRBJ1-2; 7 bases are shared with TRBD1. Trimming removed 1 base from V and 4 bases from J; junction bases left unmatched: 10. The CDR3 covers 16 residues. Per the germline V gene, CDR1 is SGHRS and CDR2 is YFSETQ. CDR3 in DNA: TGCGCCAGCAGCTTGCTTGAGGGGGCGGAGGTCTATGGCTACACCTTC. This encodes CASSLLEGAEVYGYTF.

The table lists this clonotype with many counts. The CDR3 loop reads CASSTTSGGTTDTQYF. CDR3 DNA: TGTGCCAGCAGCACCACTAGCGGGGGGACCACAGATACGCAGTATTTT. The genes are TRBV7-3 and TRBJ2-3; 12 nucleotides line up with TRBD2. The CDR3 has 16 amino acids. Germline V lookup: CDR1 SGHTA, CDR2 FQGTGA. V was pared by 5 bases and J by 2 bases, with 5 bases of the junction left unmatched.

The chain links TRBV6-2 or TRBV6-3 to TRBJ2-2; D perhaps matches TRBD1 (5 bases). The V gene lost 2 bases and the J gene lost 0 bases, with 13 bases spanning the gap. The germline V gene has CDR1 MNHEY and CDR2 SVGEGT. The CDR3 has 17 residues. The CDR3 loop is CASSYNFYRSNTGELFF. As DNA, the CDR3 is TGTGCCAGCAGTTACAACTTCTACAGGTCGAACACCGGGGAGCTGTTTTTT.

The chain joins TRBV7-2 to TRBJ2-1; tentative D call: TRBD2 (5 bases). The CDR3 sequence is 14 residues long. V shed 1 base and J shed 8 bases, with 12 bases lying between them. Per the germline V gene, CDR1 is SGHTA and CDR2 is FQGNSA. The CDR3 is CASSLDSERDEQFF. CDR3 DNA: TGTGCCAGCAGCTTAGATAGTGAGAGGGATGAGCAGTTCTTC.

The chain joins TRBV19 to TRBJ1-6; 10 bases are shared with TRBD1. V was clipped by 7 bases and J by 9 bases; unmatched bases: 6. Germline V CDR1 and CDR2: LNHDA, SQIVND (reference sequence). The CDR3 spans 14 residues. The CDR3 protein is CASTTDRGLSPLHF. CDR3 nucleotide sequence: TGTGCCAGTACCACCGACAGGGGGCTTTCACCCCTCCACTTT.

The CDR3 loop reads CASSVGGSYNSPLHF. The DNA of the CDR3 is TGTGCCAGCAGCGTAGGAGGATCTTATAATTCACCCCTCCACTTT. This sequence joins TRBV9 and TRBJ1-6; no definite D call. Germline values: CDR1 SGDLS, CDR2 YYNGEE. Trimming left V 0 bases short and J 4 bases short, with 8 bases between. The CDR3 consists of 15 residues.

The J gene is TRBJ2-2, the V gene TRBV7-3; unclear D gene. The CDR3 is 12 residues long. Germline CDR1 SGHTA, CDR2 FQGTGA. V lost 7 bases, J lost 7 bases, and 10 bases lay in between. The DNA for the CDR3 is TGTGCCAGCATGGGCCACGGCGGGGAGCTGTTTTTT. Its translation: CASMGHGGELFF. The complete variable domain, with remaining parts taken from reference TRBV7-3 and TRBJ2-2, reads GAGVSQTPSNKVTEKGKYVELRCDPISGHTALYWYRQSLGQGPEFLIYFQGTGAADDSGLPNDRFFAVRPEGSVSTLKIQRTERGDSAVYLCASMGHGGELFFGEGSRLTVL.

In DNA form, the CDR3 reads TGTGCCAGCAGTTACTCGGGCAACTACGAGCAGTACTTC. It yields the protein CASSYSGNYEQYF. The V call is TRBV6-6, the J call TRBJ2-7; unclear D gene. Germline V gives CDR1 MNHNY, CDR2 SVGAGI (reference sequence). There are 13 residues in the CDR3. The V gene lost 0 bases and the J gene lost 3 bases, with 6 bases spanning the gap.

This clonotype was seen a handful of times. The chain employs TRBV3-1 and TRBJ2-7; D unresolved. CDR1 is LGHDT, CDR2 YNNKEL, per germline (reference sequence). Trimming stripped 4 bases from V and 4 bases from J, with 8 bases between. This CDR3 is built from 12 residues. The CDR3 nucleotides are TGTGCCAGCAGCCTTTCAGTGTACGAGCAGTACTTC. Its protein is CASSLSVYEQYF.

This clonotype turned up a few times. V usage is TRBV30 and J usage is TRBJ1-1; TRBD1 matches 8 bases. V gave up 0 bases and J gave up 4 bases; unmatched junction bases: 4. Germline values: CDR1 GTSNPN, CDR2 SVGIG (reference sequence). The CDR3 is made up of 14 amino acids. The CDR3 sequence: CAWSVGTGTTEAFF. As DNA, the CDR3 is TGTGCCTGGAGTGTGGGGACAGGAACCACTGAAGCTTTCTTT.

The chain has TRBV24-1 and TRBJ2-1, with D uncertain. The CDR3 has 13 residues. Trimming stripped 7 bases from V and 7 bases from J, with 13 bases between. Germline V gene sequence: CDR1 KGHDR, CDR2 SFDVKD. DNA for the CDR3: TGTGCCACCAGCGACCGCGCGACGAATGAGCAGTTCTTC. This gives the protein CATSDRATNEQFF.

V gene TRBV5-1 combines with J gene TRBJ2-1; TRBD1 agrees at 7 bases. The CDR3 consists of 11 residues. Germline loops: CDR1 SGHRS, CDR2 YFSETQ. V shed 7 bases, J shed 9 bases, and the junction held 4 bases outside the gene matches. This CDR3 reads CASRKGAEQFF. The CDR3 bases are TGCGCCAGCCGTAAGGGGGCTGAGCAGTTCTTC.

V usage is TRBV19 and J usage is TRBJ2-1, with TRBD2 matching 8 bases. The germline CDR1 and CDR2 sequences are LNHDA and SQIVND (reference sequence). The CDR3 contains 15 residues. The V segment lost 7 bases and the J segment 5 bases; nucleotides outside the gene matches: 10. The CDR3 DNA is TGTGCCAGTACCTCTGCCGGGGGGGGTAACAATGAGCAGTTCTTC. This sequence encodes CASTSAGGGNNEQFF.

The rearrangement joins TRBV7-9 to TRBJ2-5, with D tentatively TRBD2 (5 bases). V gave up 7 bases and J gave up 3 bases, with 9 bases separating them. The CDR3 consists of 12 residues. Germline values: CDR1 SEHNR, CDR2 FQNEAQ (reference sequence). The DNA for the CDR3 is TGTGCCAGCACTACGGGAAAAGAGACCCAGTACTTC. Its translation is CASTTGKETQYF.

This clonotype has more than one count but fewer than ten. This chain connects TRBV11-2 to TRBJ2-2; unclear D gene. Germline V gene lookup returns CDR1 SGHAT and CDR2 FQNNGV. With 7 bases removed from V and 8 bases from J, the gap between germline ends came to 5 bases. The CDR3 is 10 residues long. The CDR3 region has the DNA TGTGCCAGCAAACTAGGGGAGCTGTTTTTT. Protein: CASKLGELFF.

J is TRBJ1-2 and V is TRBV5-4; D remains ambiguous. V was pared by 3 bases and J by 5 bases, with 14 bases between. Germline CDR1 and CDR2: SGHNT and YYREEE (reference sequence). The length of the CDR3 is 14 residues. In nucleotides, the CDR3 is TGTGCCAGCAGCTCCATGACAAAAACTTATGGCTACACCTTC. The encoded protein is CASSSMTKTYGYTF.